This T cell receptor beta chain was identified during a study of shared clonotypes between healthy human individuals. CD45RO negativity and positive selection for CCR7 defined naive CD8 cells, a population that excluded terminally differentiated effector memory CD45RA+ cells. Assay used: immunoSEQ multiplex PCR; TCRdb lists only in-frame clones, some missing. Among about 580,000 clones, more than 95% were seen once, and the ten largest hold 0.25% to 0.35%. CDR3 length equals 16 residues. V shed 5 bases and J shed 3 bases, with 19 bases lying between them. Germline CDR1 SGHVS, CDR2 FQNEAQ. As regards this clone: Its antigen remains unknown.

General study results and limits: Tissues were not sampled, only blood, and their repertoires likely differ. Only a few donors were included, so the genetic and exposure-history diversity represented was limited. Estimated richness values were generally larger in naive subsets than in memory subsets.

Sequencing was performed on naive CD8+ T cells sorted from blood. V and J are TRBV7-8 and TRBJ1-2; D is unclear. The sequence was obtained from a man younger than 45 in good health. As DNA, the CDR3 is TGTGCCAGCAGCGCCTCCCCAGTCCCTGTTGACTATGGCTACACCTTC. Translating it yields CASSASPVPVDYGYTF.